This TCR beta chain came from a study of T cell changes during pregnancy in multiple sclerosis. The data were produced by immunoSEQ multiplex PCR, yet TCRdb's version contains in-frame clones alone and is incomplete. The sample holds tens of thousands of clones, 85% to 95% seen once. With 6 bases removed from V and 3 bases from J, the gap between germline ends came to 6 bases. CDR3 length: 12 residues. CDR1 and CDR2 from the germline V gene are LNHDA and SQIVND (reference sequence). The chain is built from TRBV19 and TRBJ2-1; D perhaps matches TRBD1 (6 bases). The sequence came from a female donor with multiple sclerosis, enrolled in a pregnancy study. The source was peripheral blood, collected before pregnancy. CDR3 coding DNA: TGTGCCAGTAGGGACAGCTACAATGAGCAGTTCTTC. Residues: CASRDSYNEQFF.